This T cell receptor (beta chain) was obtained from a study of blood T cells in healthy people across ages. Notes on this clonotype: What it recognizes is unknown.

Germline assignment: CDR1 DFQATT and CDR2 SNEGSKA (reference sequence). The length of the CDR3 is 12 residues. V trimming: 6 bases; J trimming: 11 bases; junction bases outside the gene matches: 12. General observations from the study: A roughly linear age-dependent decrease characterized TCR beta diversity per million T cells. Higher diversity, along with more naive CD4+ cells, distinguished long-lived donors from aged donors.

All donors came from Russia, were Caucasian and healthy, and spanned ages 6 to 90. With a J-beta primer mix and a sample-barcoded 5' primer, a second PCR ran about 7 to 11 cycles. Each cDNA was tagged by a template-switch adaptor containing 12 random nucleotides. TCRdb re-derived calls from the 5' RACE reads in MiXCR, one entry per CDR3 protein. The repertoire holds 350,000 to 450,000 distinct CDR3 sequences, with 45% to 65% as singletons. This receptor was taken from a man between 60 and 75 years old in good health. The chain recombines TRBV20-1 with TRBJ1-1; 7 positions agree with TRBD1. Sequencing input: blood. The DNA of the CDR3 is TGCAGTGCCTTGAGACAGGGTAAAGACGCTTTCTTT. Protein product: CSALRQGKDAFF.